These 11 T cell receptor beta chains originate from one sample sequenced in a study of blood T cell repertoires in COVID-19. Here immunoSEQ multiplex PCR was the method, and the copy in TCRdb shows in-frame clones only, minus some. The data contain approximately 670,000 clones, 80% to 90% of them singletons. Input material: peripheral blood. The source of these receptors is a young woman with acute or convalescent COVID-19.

The CDR3 here is CASSVGSGQGYGYTF. CDR3 DNA: TGTGCCAGCAGCGTAGGGTCGGGACAGGGATATGGCTACACCTTC. This chain uses TRBV9 with TRBJ1-2; 9 bases are a match to TRBD1. There are 15 residues in the CDR3. Trimming took 0 bases from V and 5 from J; bases not matched to a gene: 5. Germline CDR1 and CDR2: SGDLS and YYNGEE.

The chain joins TRBV29-1 to TRBJ1-2; D unresolved. V shed 4 bases and J shed 0 bases, with 21 bases lying between them. Germline V lookup: CDR1 SQVTM, CDR2 ANQGSEA. This CDR3 spans 17 amino acids. As DNA, the CDR3 is TGCAGCGTTGGGGTTGAGGAAGCAGCCGAGGCTAACTATGGCTACACCTTC. Protein product: CSVGVEEAAEANYGYTF.

The V gene is TRBV9, the J gene TRBJ2-3; maybe TRBD1 (5 bases). This CDR3 has 13 residues. Trimming took 3 bases from V and 1 from J, leaving 6 bases between them. Germline loops: CDR1 SGDLS, CDR2 YYNGEE. The CDR3 loop is CASSGQRTDTQYF. CDR3 sequence (DNA): TGTGCCAGCAGCGGACAGCGCACAGATACGCAGTATTTT.

V usage is TRBV7-3 and J usage is TRBJ2-1; 7 positions agree with TRBD1. Germline V CDR1 and CDR2: SGHTA, FQGTGA. The CDR3 length is 21 residues. The junction had 17 bases not matched to a gene; V was cut back by 0 bases and J by 0 bases. CDR3 region: CASSLTGPLLHRDSSYNEQFF. The CDR3 DNA sequence: TGTGCCAGCAGCTTAACGGGCCCTCTTTTACACCGGGACAGCTCCTACAATGAGCAGTTCTTC.

The rearrangement joins TRBV6-5 to TRBJ1-1, with 7 positions matching TRBD1. Germline V gene data show CDR1 as MNHEY and CDR2 as SVGAGI. Trimming removed 7 bases from V and 11 bases from J; junction bases left unmatched: 16. This CDR3 spans 14 amino acids. The CDR3 nucleotides are TGTGCCAGCACCTTTGACAGGGCCCGGGGCCGGGCTTTCTTT. Translating gives CASTFDRARGRAFF.

This clone has only one observation. The V gene is TRBV5-8, the J gene TRBJ2-5, with 11 bases lining up with TRBD1. The length of the CDR3 is 15 residues. The germline V gene has CDR1 SGHTS and CDR2 YDEGEE. Losses at the gene ends were 2 bases for V and 4 bases for J; bases not matched to a gene: 4. The CDR3 region has the DNA TGTGCCAGCAGCTTTTGGGGGACAGGGGGAGAGACCCAGTACTTC. Translated, it gives CASSFWGTGGETQYF.

The chain has TRBV30 and TRBJ1-1; 9 bases match TRBD1. The CDR3 has 13 amino acids. The V gene end was trimmed by 4 bases and the J gene end by 5 bases; junction bases not matched to a gene: 5. Germline CDR1 GTSNPN, CDR2 SVGIG (reference sequence). The CDR3 spells CAWTLDRGTEAFF. The CDR3 bases are TGTGCCTGGACCCTCGACAGGGGGACTGAAGCTTTCTTT.

The V call is TRBV2, the J call TRBJ2-7; D is undetermined. The CDR3 has 11 amino acids. The V end was cut by 7 bases, the J end by 2 bases, with 6 bases between. The germline gives CDR1 SNHLY, CDR2 FYNNEI. This chain's CDR3 is CASTQTYEQYF. The DNA of the CDR3 is TGTGCCAGCACGCAGACCTACGAGCAGTACTTC. Complete variable domain (other parts from reference TRBV2 and TRBJ2-7): EPEVTQTPSHQVTQMGQEVILRCVPISNHLYFYWYRQILGQKVEFLVSFYNNEISEKSEIFDDQFSVERPDGSNFTLKIRSTKLEDSAMYFCASTQTYEQYFGPGTRLTVT.

The chain is built from TRBV6-4 and TRBJ1-2, with 9 bases fitting TRBD1. This CDR3 contains 14 residues. Germline-derived CDR1 and CDR2 are MRHNA and SNTAGT. V trimming: 6 bases; J trimming: 7 bases; junction bases outside the gene matches: 9. The CDR3 here is CASRESGTGSGYTF. For the CDR3, the DNA is TGTGCCAGCAGAGAGTCCGGGACAGGGAGTGGCTACACCTTC.

The rearrangement uses TRBV2 and TRBJ1-4; D remains unclear. CDR1 and CDR2 from the germline V gene are SNHLY and FYNNEI. The CDR3 length is 14 residues. Trimming cost V 3 bases and J 8 bases, with 13 bases left between them. The CDR3: CASSEWQAGEKLFF. The CDR3 DNA reads TGTGCCAGCAGTGAGTGGCAGGCTGGGGAAAAACTGTTTTTT.

V is TRBV2 and J is TRBJ1-3; 7 bases line up with TRBD1. The CDR3 is made up of 15 amino acids. Germline assignment: CDR1 SNHLY and CDR2 FYNNEI. After removal of 4 bases from V and 2 bases from J, the junction contained 5 bases not matched to a gene. CDR3: CASSGQGVTGNTIYF. CDR3 nucleotides: TGTGCCAGCAGTGGACAGGGAGTAACTGGAAACACCATATATTTT.